This entry lists 26 T cell receptor beta chains sequenced from one sample in a study of T cell responses to AZD1222 COVID-19 vaccine. This table comes from immunoSEQ multiplex PCR, and its TCRdb copy is limited to in-frame clones, with some not included. Altogether 160,000 or so clones are present, approximately 90% being singletons, with the ten largest covering under 2.5%. Sequenced material: peripheral blood, taken on day 0 of AZD1222 vaccination. The receptors shown here come from an adult in good health.

The CDR3 region is CATGTEAFF. The CDR3 DNA reads as TGTGCCACCGGGACAGAAGCTTTCTTT. The chain combines TRBV24-1 with TRBJ1-1, with a tentative D call TRBD1 (6 bases). Trimming removed 9 bases from V and 8 bases from J, with 6 bases in between. The CDR3 totals 9 residues. Germline V gene lookup returns CDR1 KGHDR and CDR2 SFDVKD.

The chain recombines TRBV14 with TRBJ1-1, with no clear D. V lost 4 bases, J lost 11 bases, and 17 bases lay in between. The V gene's germline CDR1 is SGHDN and CDR2 FVKESK. There are 13 residues in the CDR3. CDR3: CASSPTRIMSAFF. The CDR3 coding sequence is TGTGCCAGCAGCCCCACTCGAATAATGTCGGCTTTCTTT.

The CDR3: CASSRRGQGSSYEQYF. Here the CDR3 DNA reads TGTGCCAGCTCACGAAGGGGACAGGGAAGCTCCTACGAGCAGTACTTC. This chain uses TRBV18 with TRBJ2-7; 9 nucleotides line up with TRBD1. With 4 bases clipped from V and 0 bases from J, the junction kept 7 bases outside the gene matches. CDR1 KGHSH and CDR2 LQKENI come from the germline V gene. This CDR3 comprises 16 residues.

With respect to this clone: Other nucleotide sequences from this sample produce the same CDR3. This chain joins TRBV28 and TRBJ1-5; D remains ambiguous. CDR1 and CDR2 from the germline V gene are MDHEN and SYDVKM. The CDR3 spans 12 residues. Trimming left V 1 base short and J 6 bases short, with 4 bases between. Here the CDR3 reads CASSLLGQPQHF. In nucleotides, the CDR3 is TGTGCCAGCAGTTTATTAGGTCAGCCCCAGCATTTT.

The gene calls are TRBV2 and TRBJ2-7; D is perhaps TRBD1 (5 bases). There are 14 residues in the CDR3. Trimming pared 4 bases from V and 11 bases from J, leaving 21 bases between. In germline, CDR1 is SNHLY, CDR2 FYNNEI. For the CDR3, the DNA is TGTGCCAGCAGTGGTAGTACTAAGAAATTAGGGGAGTACTTC. Protein product: CASSGSTKKLGEYF.

In DNA form, the CDR3 reads TGCACCAGCAGCCAATTGGACAGGGGCTACGAGCAGTACTTC. Amino acid sequence: CTSSQLDRGYEQYF. V usage is TRBV1 and J usage is TRBJ2-7; the D segment call TRBD1 is taken from the table without a DNA check. TRBV1 is a pseudogene. The CDR3 contains 14 residues.

The chain is built from TRBV28 and TRBJ2-3, with 13 bases that match TRBD2. CDR1 is MDHEN, CDR2 SYDVKM, per germline. Trimming at V came to 5 bases and at J to 6 bases, leaving 11 bases not matched to a gene. The CDR3 sequence is 17 residues long. CDR3 coding DNA: TGTGCCAGCAGTCGAGACAGACTAGCGGGGGGCGGGGATACGCAGTATTTT. Protein sequence: CASSRDRLAGGGDTQYF.

The CDR3, as DNA: TGCGCCAGCAGCTTGGTAGCCTTCCAGGGTCTGGGGGAGACCCAGTACTTC. Translating gives CASSLVAFQGLGETQYF. V gene TRBV5-1 combines with J gene TRBJ2-5; a weak D match, TRBD1 (5 bases). The CDR3 extends over 17 amino acids. In germline, CDR1 is SGHRS, CDR2 YFSETQ. V lost 0 bases and J 5 bases, leaving 20 bases between the germline ends.

The chain joins TRBV5-1 to TRBJ2-1, with 11 bases lining up with TRBD2. This CDR3 spans 16 amino acids. Germline V CDR1 and CDR2: SGHRS, YFSETQ. V was pared by 5 bases and J by 6 bases, with 10 bases of the junction left unmatched. The DNA of the CDR3 is TGCGCCAGCAGTAACAAGATAGGACTAGCGGGCAATGAGCAGTTCTTC. It translates to CASSNKIGLAGNEQFF.

This clone has a single count. The V and J genes are TRBV7-6 and TRBJ1-6; TRBD1 aligns across 8 bases. Germline V gene sequence: CDR1 SGHVS, CDR2 FNYEAQ. The CDR3 consists of 15 residues. V lost 5 bases and J lost 9; bases outside the gene matches: 9. The CDR3 sequence is CASSPGQVGVSPLHF. The CDR3 coding sequence is TGTGCCAGCAGCCCGGGACAGGTAGGGGTTTCACCCCTCCACTTT.

The chain uses TRBV2 and TRBJ1-6; D is unclear. This CDR3 spans 12 amino acids. V lost 4 bases to trimming and J lost 9 bases, with 7 bases between them. Germline loops: CDR1 SNHLY, CDR2 FYNNEI. For the CDR3, the DNA is TGTGCCAGCAGTGGAGGAGGTTCACCCCTCCACTTT. Encoded protein: CASSGGGSPLHF.

This chain links TRBV29-1 with TRBJ1-2; D not certain. This CDR3 comprises 11 residues. Trimming shortened V by 2 bases and J by 1 base, and 2 bases separated the two germline ends. Germline CDR1 is SQVTM and CDR2 is ANQGSEA. Here the CDR3 DNA reads TGCAGCGTTGAAAGTAACTATGGCTACACCTTC. It codes for CSVESNYGYTF.

The CDR3 nucleotides read TGTGCCAGCAGTTATGAGGGCGATAGCAATCAGCCCCAGCATTTT. Translation gives CASSYEGDSNQPQHF. The chain is built from TRBV2 and TRBJ1-5; D is unresolved. There are 15 residues in the CDR3. Per the germline V gene, CDR1 is SNHLY and CDR2 is FYNNEI. Deletions cut 5 bases from V and 0 bases from J, with 11 bases between.

Points on this clone: One end of the junction does not line up with germline, which may come from a read error. This chain joins TRBV5-1 and TRBJ2-7; TRBD2 matches 8 bases. Germline loops: CDR1 SGHRS, CDR2 YFSETQ. This CDR3 region has 14 residues. CDR3 loop: CASSLGLETYEQYF. The CDR3 nucleotides are TGCGCCAGCAGTTTGGGACTAGAAACCTACGAGCAGTACTTC.

The chain combines TRBV28 with TRBJ2-7; TRBD2 aligns across 11 bases. Trimming at V came to 6 bases and at J to 2 bases, leaving 9 bases not matched to a gene. The germline V gene encodes CDR1 MDHEN and CDR2 SYDVKM. The CDR3 contains 16 residues. CDR3: CASRTLAGGPTYEQYF. The CDR3 coding sequence is TGTGCCAGCAGGACCCTAGCGGGGGGTCCAACCTACGAGCAGTACTTC.

The CDR3 DNA reads as TGTGCCAGCAGCCGAAGGGGGACGGACGATCAGCCCCAGCATTTT. Encoded protein: CASSRRGTDDQPQHF. J is TRBJ1-5 and V is TRBV27; tentative D call: TRBD1 (6 bases). V dropped 6 bases and J dropped 5 bases, with 17 bases sitting between them. The germline V gene has CDR1 MNHEY and CDR2 SMNVEV (reference sequence). This CDR3 is built from 15 residues.

This clone was counted a single time. J is TRBJ1-6 and V is TRBV5-5; D uncertain. Looked up from germline, CDR1 is SGHKS and CDR2 is YYEKEE (reference sequence). V was trimmed by 0 bases and J by 5 bases, leaving 9 bases between them. This CDR3 region has 15 residues. In DNA form, the CDR3 reads TGTGCCAGCAGCTTGGGGCAGAGAAATAATTCACCCCTCCACTTT. It codes for CASSLGQRNNSPLHF.

CDR3 sequence reads: CASSHSTSGGPRELFF. The CDR3 bases are TGTGCCAGCAGCCACTCGACTAGCGGGGGGCCCCGGGAGCTGTTTTTT. The V gene is TRBV7-2, the J gene TRBJ2-2; 13 bases fit TRBD2. CDR1 and CDR2 from the germline V gene are SGHTA and FQGNSA. V dropped 5 bases and J dropped 9; count of bases not matched to a gene: 9. The CDR3 is 16 residues long.

The chain employs TRBV11-3 and TRBJ1-1; D is unresolved. Germline CDR1 SGHNT, CDR2 YENEEA. This CDR3 spans 14 amino acids. V lost 6 bases to trimming and J lost 7 bases, with 18 bases between them. CDR3: CASSRGPVESEAFF. The CDR3 DNA sequence: TGTGCCAGCAGTCGCGGACCTGTCGAGAGTGAAGCTTTCTTT.

The rearrangement uses TRBV14 and TRBJ1-1; maybe TRBD1 (5 bases). Trimming removed 1 base from V and 8 bases from J, with 11 bases in between. Germline V gives CDR1 SGHDN, CDR2 FVKESK. This CDR3 has 13 amino acids. The CDR3 loop is CASSQATVSEAFF. The CDR3 DNA is TGTGCCAGCAGCCAAGCGACAGTATCAGAAGCTTTCTTT.

The V call is TRBV6-1, the J call TRBJ1-3; tentative D call: TRBD1 (5 bases). This CDR3 comprises 14 residues. CDR1 is MNHNS and CDR2 is SASEGT in the germline V gene. V dropped 1 base and J dropped 8 bases, with 12 bases sitting between them. The CDR3 bases are TGTGCCAGCAGTGAAGGCAGGGAGTCGGACACCATATATTTT. It codes for CASSEGRESDTIYF.

The rearrangement links TRBV5-4 to TRBJ2-7; 8 bases are a match to TRBD2. The CDR3 sequence is 15 residues long. Trimming cost V 0 bases and J 2 bases; bases outside gene matches: 4. CDR1 is SGHNT, CDR2 YYREEE, per germline (reference sequence). The CDR3 protein is CASSLAGGRTYEQYF. The CDR3 DNA is TGTGCCAGCAGCTTGGCGGGCGGGAGGACCTACGAGCAGTACTTC.

J is TRBJ2-7 and V is TRBV7-8; a possible D gene is TRBD2 (6 bases). Germline CDR1 and CDR2: SGHVS and FQNEAQ. Trimming took 5 bases from V and 2 from J, leaving 19 bases between them. The CDR3 sequence is 16 residues long. The CDR3 DNA reads TGTGCCAGCAGCCCAAGCGGGCGGAGTAGCACCTACGAGCAGTACTTC. Its translation: CASSPSGRSSTYEQYF.

The V call is TRBV25-1, the J call TRBJ1-2, with no clear D. The CDR3 sequence is 13 residues long. Trimming took 6 bases from V and 6 from J, leaving 14 bases between them. Germline loops: CDR1 MGHDK, CDR2 SYGVNS. This CDR3 is CASSRAIPNGYTF. The CDR3 DNA follows: TGTGCCAGCAGCCGGGCGATTCCGAATGGCTACACCTTC.

The CDR3 DNA reads as TGTGCCACCAGTGACTCCGGACAGGAAAATAATCAGCCCCAGCATTTT. Translated: CATSDSGQENNQPQHF. This chain links TRBV24-1 with TRBJ1-5, with TRBD1 matching 7 bases. The CDR3 is made up of 16 amino acids. The germline V gene has CDR1 KGHDR and CDR2 SFDVKD. Trimming cost V 4 bases and J 4 bases; bases outside gene matches: 9.

V is TRBV3-1 (or the pseudogene TRBV3-2) and J is TRBJ1-5; 7 bases map to TRBD1. This CDR3 is 16 amino acids long. V lost 3 bases, J lost 2 bases, and 7 bases stayed unmatched. Germline CDR1 LGHDT, CDR2 YNNKEL (reference sequence). The CDR3 DNA reads TGTGCCAGCAGCCACCGACAGGGATTTGGCAATCAGCCCCAGCATTTT. Translation: CASSHRQGFGNQPQHF.